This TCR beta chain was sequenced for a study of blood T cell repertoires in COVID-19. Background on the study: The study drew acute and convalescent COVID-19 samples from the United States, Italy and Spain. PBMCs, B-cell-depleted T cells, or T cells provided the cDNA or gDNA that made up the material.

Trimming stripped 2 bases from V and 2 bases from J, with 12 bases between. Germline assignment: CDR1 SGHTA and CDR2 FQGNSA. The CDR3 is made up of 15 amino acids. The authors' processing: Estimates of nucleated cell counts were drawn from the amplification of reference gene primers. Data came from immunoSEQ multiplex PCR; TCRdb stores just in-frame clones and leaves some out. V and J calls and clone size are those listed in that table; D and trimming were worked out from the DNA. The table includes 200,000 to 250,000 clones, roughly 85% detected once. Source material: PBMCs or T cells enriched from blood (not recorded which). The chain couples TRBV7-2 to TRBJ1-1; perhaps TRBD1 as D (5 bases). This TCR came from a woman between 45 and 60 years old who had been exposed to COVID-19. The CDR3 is CASSLMGGANTEAFF. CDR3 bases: TGTGCCAGCAGCTTAATGGGAGGGGCCAACACTGAAGCTTTCTTT.